This T cell receptor (beta chain) was identified during a study of blood T cell repertoires in COVID-19. The data were produced by immunoSEQ multiplex PCR, yet TCRdb's version contains in-frame clones alone and is incomplete. This sample has fewer than 250,000 clones, with 83% found just once. The sample consisted of PBMCs or T cells enriched from blood (not recorded which). The origin of this receptor is a woman aged 40 to 49 who had been exposed to COVID-19.

The CDR3 nucleotides are TGTGCCAGCAGCCAAGATCGGGGGGCCGGCTCCACTGAAGCTTTCTTT. This codes for CASSQDRGAGSTEAFF. The genes are TRBV4-2 and TRBJ1-1; the D gene is possibly TRBD1 (6 bases). The ends were cut back, 0 bases at V and 4 bases at J, with 15 bases in the middle. The CDR3 length is 16 residues. Germline CDR1 and CDR2: LGHNA and YNFKEQ.